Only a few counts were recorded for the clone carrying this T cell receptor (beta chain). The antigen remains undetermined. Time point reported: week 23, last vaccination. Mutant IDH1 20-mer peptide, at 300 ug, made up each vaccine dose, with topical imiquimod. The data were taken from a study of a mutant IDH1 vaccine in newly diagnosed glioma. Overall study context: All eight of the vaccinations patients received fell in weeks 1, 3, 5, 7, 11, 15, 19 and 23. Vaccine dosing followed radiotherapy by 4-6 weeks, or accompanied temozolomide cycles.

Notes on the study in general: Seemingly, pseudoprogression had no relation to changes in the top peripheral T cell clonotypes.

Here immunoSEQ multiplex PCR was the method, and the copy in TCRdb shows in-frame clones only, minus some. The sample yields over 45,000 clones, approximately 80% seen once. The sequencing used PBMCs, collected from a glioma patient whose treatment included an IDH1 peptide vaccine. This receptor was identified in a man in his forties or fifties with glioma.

The CDR3 is CASSDRTGEALHF. Here the CDR3 DNA reads TGCGCCAGCAGCGATAGAACCGGGGAGGCCCTCCACTTT. The chain carries TRBV10-1 and TRBJ1-6, with D uncertain. Trimming pared 6 bases from V and 14 bases from J, leaving 17 bases between. Germline V CDR1 and CDR2: WNHNN, SYGVQD (reference sequence). This CDR3 has 13 residues.